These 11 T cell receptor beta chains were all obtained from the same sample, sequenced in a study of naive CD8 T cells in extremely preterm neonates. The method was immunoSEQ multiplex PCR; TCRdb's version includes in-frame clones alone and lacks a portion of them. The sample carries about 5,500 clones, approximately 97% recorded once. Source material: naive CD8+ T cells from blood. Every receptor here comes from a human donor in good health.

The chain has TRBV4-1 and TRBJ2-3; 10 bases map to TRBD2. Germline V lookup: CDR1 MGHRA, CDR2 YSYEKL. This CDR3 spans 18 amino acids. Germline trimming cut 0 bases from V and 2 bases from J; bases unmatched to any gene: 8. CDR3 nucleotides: TGCGCCAGCAGCCAAGACCCCCTAGCGGGGGCCTACACAGATACGCAGTATTTT. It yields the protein CASSQDPLAGAYTDTQYF.

The CDR3 protein is CASSYSIGRYNEKLFF. The CDR3 bases are TGTGCCAGCAGTTACTCGATAGGGAGGTATAATGAAAAACTGTTTTTT. The chain joins TRBV6-5 to TRBJ1-4; D unclear. V was cut by 0 bases and J by 4 bases, with 12 bases left in between. Looked up from germline, CDR1 is MNHEY and CDR2 is SVGAGI. The CDR3 runs to 16 residues.

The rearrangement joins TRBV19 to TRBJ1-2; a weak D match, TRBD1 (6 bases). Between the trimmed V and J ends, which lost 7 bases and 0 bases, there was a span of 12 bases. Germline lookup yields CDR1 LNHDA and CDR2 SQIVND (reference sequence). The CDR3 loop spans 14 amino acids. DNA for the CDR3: TGTGCCAGTACCAGGACAGATACTAACTATGGCTACACCTTC. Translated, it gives CASTRTDTNYGYTF.

The CDR3 nucleotides are TGTGCCAGTAGTCCCCCTTTAACAGGGGGCGCGTACAACGTCCTGACTTTC. Its translation: CASSPPLTGGAYNVLTF. The chain uses TRBV19 and TRBJ2-6; 9 bases map to TRBD1. CDR3 length equals 17 residues. Losses at the gene ends were 5 bases for V and 9 bases for J; bases not matched to a gene: 14. Per the germline V gene, CDR1 is LNHDA and CDR2 is SQIVND (reference sequence).

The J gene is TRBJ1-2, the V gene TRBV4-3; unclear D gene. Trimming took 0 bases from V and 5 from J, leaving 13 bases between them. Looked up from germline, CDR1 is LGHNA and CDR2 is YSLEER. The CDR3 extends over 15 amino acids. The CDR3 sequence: CASSQERSPYYGYTF. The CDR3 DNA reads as TGCGCCAGCAGCCAAGAGAGGTCCCCATATTATGGCTACACCTTC.

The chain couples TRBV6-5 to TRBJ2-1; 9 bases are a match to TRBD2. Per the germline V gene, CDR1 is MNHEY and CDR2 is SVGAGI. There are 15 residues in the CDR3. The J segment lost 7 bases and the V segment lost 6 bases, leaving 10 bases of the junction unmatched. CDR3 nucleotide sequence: TGTGCCAGCAGCCTGCCAGCGGGGGGTAGGAATGAGCAGTTCTTC. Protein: CASSLPAGGRNEQFF.

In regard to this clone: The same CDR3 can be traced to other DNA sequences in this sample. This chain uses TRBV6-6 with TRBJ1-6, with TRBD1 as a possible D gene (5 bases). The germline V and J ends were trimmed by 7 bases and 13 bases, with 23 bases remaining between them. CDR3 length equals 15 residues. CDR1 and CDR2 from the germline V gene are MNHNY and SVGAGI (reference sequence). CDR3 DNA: TGTGCCAGCACCAACGAGGACGGGGGGGTGGCCCCCCTCCACTTT. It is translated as CASTNEDGGVAPLHF.

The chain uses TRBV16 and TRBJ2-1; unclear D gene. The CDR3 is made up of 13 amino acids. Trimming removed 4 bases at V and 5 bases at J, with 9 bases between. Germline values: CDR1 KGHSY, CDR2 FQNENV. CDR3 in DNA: TGTGCCAGCAGCCCGTTCACACACAATGAGCAGTTCTTC. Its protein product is CASSPFTHNEQFF.

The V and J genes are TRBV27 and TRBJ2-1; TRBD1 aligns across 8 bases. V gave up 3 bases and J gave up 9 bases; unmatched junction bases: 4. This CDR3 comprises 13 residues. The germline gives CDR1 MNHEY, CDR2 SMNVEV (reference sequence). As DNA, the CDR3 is TGTGCCAGCAGTTTTACAGGGGGTCTTGAGCAGTTCTTC. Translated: CASSFTGGLEQFF.

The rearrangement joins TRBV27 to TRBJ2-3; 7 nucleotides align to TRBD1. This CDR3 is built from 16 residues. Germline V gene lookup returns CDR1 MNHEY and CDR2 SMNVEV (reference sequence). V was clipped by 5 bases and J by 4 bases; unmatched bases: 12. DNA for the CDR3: TGTGCCAGCAGTCCGCAGACAGGGTTCATCGCAGATACGCAGTATTTT. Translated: CASSPQTGFIADTQYF.

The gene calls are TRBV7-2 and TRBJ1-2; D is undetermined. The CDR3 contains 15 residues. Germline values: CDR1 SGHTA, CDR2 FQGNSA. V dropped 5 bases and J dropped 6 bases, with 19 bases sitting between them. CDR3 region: CASSPGSIKLNGYTF. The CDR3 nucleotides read TGTGCCAGCAGCCCCGGGTCGATAAAGTTAAATGGCTACACCTTC. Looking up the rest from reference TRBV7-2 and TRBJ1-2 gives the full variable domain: GAGVSQSPSNKVTEKGKDVELRCDPISGHTALYWYRQSLGQGLEFLIYFQGNSAPDKSGLPSDRFSAERTGGSVSTLTIQRTQQEDSAVYLCASSPGSIKLNGYTFGSGTRLTVV.